This is a list of T cell receptor beta chains from one sample in a study of T cells in Graves' hyperthyroidism and ophthalmopathy. TCRdb re-called the multiplex PCR reads with MiXCR, one entry per CDR3 protein. The sample lists 340,000 or so distinct CDR3 sequences; around a sixth were seen once. The sequenced sample consisted of blood. These receptors came from a woman aged 50 to 60 with Graves' hyperthyroidism. Each CDR3 is given with its conserved first and last residue. A D gene is named only where the DNA matches it firmly. A row's size may be missing; if present it is once, few, many or a size class.

j_call: TRBJ2-3; d_call: TRBD2; v_call: TRBV7-2; clone_size: NA; cdr3_aa: CASSTPGTSGVDTQYF; cdr3_nt: TGTGCCAGCAGCACCCCCGGGACTAGCGGGGTAGATACGCAGTATTTT
j_call: TRBJ1-6; d_call: TRBD1; v_call: TRBV11-1; clone_size: many; cdr3_aa: CASSLETGYSSPLHF; cdr3_nt: TGTGCCAGCAGCCTCGAGACAGGGTACAGTTCACCCCTCCACTTT
j_call: TRBJ2-6; d_call: NA; v_call: TRBV27; clone_size: few; cdr3_aa: CASSFSGRANVLTF; cdr3_nt: TGTGCCAGCAGTTTTTCCGGGCGGGCCAACGTCCTGACTTTC
j_call: TRBJ2-1; d_call: NA; v_call: TRBV30; clone_size: many; cdr3_aa: CAWSRQHNEQFF; cdr3_nt: TGTGCCTGGAGTCGGCAGCACAATGAGCAGTTCTTC
j_call: TRBJ1-6; d_call: NA; v_call: TRBV6-1; clone_size: NA; cdr3_aa: CASSREAYNSPLHF; cdr3_nt: TGTGCCAGCAGTAGGGAGGCCTATAATTCACCCCTCCACTTT
j_call: TRBJ2-5; d_call: NA; v_call: TRBV5-1; clone_size: many; cdr3_aa: CASSGWYQETQYF; cdr3_nt: TGCGCCAGCAGCGGGTGGTACCAAGAGACCCAGTACTTC
j_call: TRBJ1-6; d_call: NA; v_call: TRBV30; clone_size: many; cdr3_aa: CAWSGLSDSPLHF; cdr3_nt: TGTGCCTGGAGTGGCCTTTCGGATTCACCCCTCCACTTT
j_call: TRBJ1-1; d_call: TRBD1; v_call: TRBV9; clone_size: NA; cdr3_aa: CASSVVDRGNTEAFF; cdr3_nt: TGTGCCAGCAGCGTAGTAGACAGGGGGAACACTGAAGCTTTCTTT
j_call: TRBJ2-7; d_call: TRBD1; v_call: TRBV6-6; clone_size: many; cdr3_aa: CASSYSQGAAGEQYF; cdr3_nt: TGTGCCAGCAGTTACTCGCAGGGGGCGGCAGGAGAGCAGTACTTC
j_call: TRBJ1-1; d_call: NA; v_call: TRBV7-6; clone_size: NA; cdr3_aa: CASSLGVTGEAFF; cdr3_nt: TGTGCCAGCAGCTTAGGTGTCACAGGGGAAGCTTTCTTT
j_call: TRBJ1-6; d_call: NA; v_call: TRBV7-9; clone_size: few; cdr3_aa: CASSLPGGSPLHF; cdr3_nt: TGTGCCAGCAGCTTACCGGGAGGATCACCCCTCCACTTT
j_call: TRBJ1-5; d_call: NA; v_call: TRBV20-1; clone_size: few; cdr3_aa: CSARVQMDQPQHF; cdr3_nt: TGCAGTGCTAGAGTTCAAATGGACCAGCCCCAGCATTTT
j_call: TRBJ2-7; d_call: TRBD2; v_call: TRBV9; clone_size: NA; cdr3_aa: CASSHSVGGSSYEQYF; cdr3_nt: TGTGCCAGCAGCCACAGTGTTGGCGGGAGCTCCTACGAGCAGTACTTC
j_call: TRBJ1-4; d_call: NA; v_call: TRBV5-1; clone_size: few; cdr3_aa: CASSPNLIGGEKLFF; cdr3_nt: TGCGCCAGCAGCCCAAACCTCATAGGAGGTGAAAAACTGTTTTTT